This TCR beta chain came from a study of cytomegalovirus exposure and HLA in healthy donors. Vbeta (60) and Jbeta (13) primers were used in the PCR. Profiled with immunoSEQ multiplex PCR; TCRdb holds only in-frame clones, not every one. This table has roughly 100,000 clones, 65% appearing once. Donors likely had unrecorded immune exposures despite being nominally healthy when sampled. This TCR was sampled from a man aged 30-40 years in good health and CMV-seropositive. Specimen: PBMCs.

The CDR3 DNA follows: TGTGCCAGCAGCCGACAGGGAGGAGCTTTCTTT. This codes for CASSRQGGAFF. The chain links TRBV7-9 to TRBJ1-1, with TRBD1 matching over 7 bases. This CDR3 contains 11 residues. Per the germline V gene, CDR1 is SEHNR and CDR2 is FQNEAQ (reference sequence). The trim removed 5 bases at V and 10 bases at J, leaving 4 bases unmatched.